The 2 T cell receptor beta chains in this list originate from one sample, sequenced in a study of CD8 T cells in ankylosing spondylitis. Study-level findings and limits: Seemingly characteristic of ankylosing spondylitis blood was a TCR beta motif consisting of eight highly homologous variants.

These receptors have no known antigen. A single record per CDR3 protein comes from TCRdb applying MiXCR to the 5' RACE reads. The sample includes 300,000 to 400,000 distinct CDR3 sequences, 20% to 25% of them seen just once. Sequencing was done on a sample of blood, either unsorted or a sorted T cell fraction (not recorded which). The receptor set was obtained from a male donor with ankylosing spondylitis.

The chain uses TRBV14 and TRBJ2-1; possible D gene TRBD1, 6 bases. The V end was cut by 2 bases, the J end by 12 bases, with 11 bases between. CDR1 is SGHDN, CDR2 FVKESK, per germline. The CDR3 is made up of 12 amino acids. Here the CDR3 DNA reads TGTGCCAGCAGCCAAACAGGGCTCGGGCAGTTCTTC. Encoded protein: CASSQTGLGQFF.

This clonotype was seen a few times. The gene calls are TRBV2 and TRBJ2-7; D may be TRBD2 (7 bases). The CDR3 is 13 amino acids. Looked up from germline, CDR1 is SNHLY and CDR2 is FYNNEI. The V end lost 3 bases, the J end lost 5 bases, and 11 bases lay between the germline ends. The CDR3: CASSDGGRDEQYF. As DNA, the CDR3 is TGTGCCAGCAGTGACGGGGGGCGCGACGAGCAGTACTTC.